The next 24 T cell receptor beta chains were all read from a single sample in a study (dated by TCRdb to 2021 to 2024). Library preparation was by the immunoSEQ multiplex PCR assay. Entries here come from immuneACCESS through TCRdb and include only in-frame sequences with V and J called. Some clones fail to appear in such tables; in the studies checked, an unresolved V gene covers under half of the shortfall, and the cause of the remainder is unknown. The sample table lists around 50,000 clones, 85% to 95% of them with a count of one. The ten largest clones take up about 11% of the sample. The material sequenced was PBMCs. The origin of the receptors is a man aged 35 to 55 with rheumatoid arthritis.

The sample holds one count of this clone. This chain uses TRBV18 with TRBJ1-1, with no clear D. The CDR3 is made up of 13 amino acids. V gave up 6 bases and J gave up 1 base, with 9 bases separating them. Germline CDR1 is KGHSH and CDR2 is LQKENI. In nucleotides, the CDR3 is TGTGCCAGCTCCCCAGAAGGGAACACTGAAGCTTTCTTT. Encoded protein: CASSPEGNTEAFF.

The CDR3 sequence: CASSLGSDRVWEQYF. As DNA, the CDR3 is TGTGCCAGCAGCTTAGGTTCCGACAGGGTTTGGGAGCAGTACTTC. This chain links TRBV7-2 with TRBJ2-7, with 7 bases identical to TRBD1. V dropped 1 base and J dropped 7; count of bases not matched to a gene: 10. CDR1 is SGHTA, CDR2 FQGNSA, per germline. This CDR3 has 15 amino acids.

This chain connects TRBV10-3 to TRBJ2-2, with no clear D. The CDR3 totals 13 residues. Germline V gene data show CDR1 as ENHRY and CDR2 as SYGVKD. The ends were cut back, 6 bases at V and 5 bases at J, with 10 bases in the middle. The CDR3 region is CAISLGNTGELFF. The DNA for the CDR3 is TGTGCCATCAGCTTAGGGAATACCGGGGAGCTGTTTTTT.

The V gene is TRBV6-4, the J gene TRBJ2-3; maybe TRBD2 (7 bases). The ends were cut back, 3 bases at V and 5 bases at J, with 9 bases in the middle. The length of the CDR3 is 13 residues. Germline CDR1 is MRHNA and CDR2 is SNTAGT. The CDR3 sequence: CASSEGGLDTQYF. CDR3 in DNA: TGTGCCAGCAGTGAGGGGGGGCTAGATACGCAGTATTTT.

J is TRBJ1-4 and V is TRBV2; D perhaps matches TRBD1 (5 bases). The V end was cut by 8 bases, the J end by 5 bases, with 12 bases between. Germline CDR1 SNHLY, CDR2 FYNNEI. This CDR3 has 13 residues. CDR3 in amino acids: CASRGILNEKLFF. The CDR3 DNA sequence: TGTGCCAGCCGGGGCATATTGAATGAAAAACTGTTTTTT. Using reference TRBV2 and TRBJ1-4 for the parts outside the CDR3, the full variable domain is EPEVTQTPSHQVTQMGQEVILRCVPISNHLYFYWYRQILGQKVEFLVSFYNNEISEKSEIFDDQFSVERPDGSNFTLKIRSTKLEDSAMYFCASRGILNEKLFFGSGTQLSVL.

The rearrangement joins TRBV30 to TRBJ2-3; TRBD2 matches at 10 bases. From germline, CDR1 is GTSNPN and CDR2 SVGIG (reference sequence). The CDR3 covers 14 residues. V shed 3 bases and J 5 bases; nucleotides not matched to a gene: 5. CDR3 protein: CAWSERLAGDTQYF. CDR3 bases: TGTGCCTGGAGCGAAAGACTAGCGGGAGATACGCAGTATTTT. Variable domain in full (rest from reference TRBV30 and TRBJ2-3): SQTIHQWPATLVQPVGSPLSLECTVEGTSNPNLYWYRQAAGRGLQLLFYSVGIGQISSEVPQNLSASRPQDRQFILSSKKLLLSDSGFYLCAWSERLAGDTQYFGPGTRLTVL.

The chain is built from TRBV7-8 and TRBJ1-4; 7 positions match TRBD1. CDR3 size: 16 residues. Germline CDR1 and CDR2: SGHVS and FQNEAQ. Trimming took 6 bases from V and 0 from J; bases not matched to a gene: 7. This chain's CDR3 is CASSKETGATNEKLFF. The CDR3 DNA sequence: TGTGCCAGCAGTAAAGAAACAGGGGCAACTAATGAAAAACTGTTTTTT.

V and J are TRBV9 and TRBJ1-1; 10 bases map to TRBD1. V was clipped by 3 bases and J by 3 bases; unmatched bases: 2. Per the germline V gene, CDR1 is SGDLS and CDR2 is YYNGEE. The CDR3 spans 14 residues. CDR3 sequence: CASSGDRGHTEAFF. The CDR3, as DNA: TGTGCCAGCAGCGGAGACAGGGGGCACACTGAAGCTTTCTTT.

V and J are TRBV30 and TRBJ1-2; D remains unclear. The CDR3 has 15 residues. CDR1 is GTSNPN, CDR2 SVGIG, per germline (reference sequence). V lost 2 bases to trimming and J lost 4 bases, with 17 bases between them. The CDR3 DNA is TGTGCCTGGAGTTCAGGACCCAGACCCACCTATGGCTACACCTTC. Translating it yields CAWSSGPRPTYGYTF. The full variable domain, rest sourced from reference TRBV30 and TRBJ1-2, is SQTIHQWPATLVQPVGSPLSLECTVEGTSNPNLYWYRQAAGRGLQLLFYSVGIGQISSEVPQNLSASRPQDRQFILSSKKLLLSDSGFYLCAWSSGPRPTYGYTFGSGTRLTVV.

The rearrangement joins TRBV28 to TRBJ1-2; a possible D gene is TRBD1 (5 bases). Germline assignment: CDR1 MDHEN and CDR2 SYDVKM. V was trimmed by 4 bases and J by 7 bases, leaving 19 bases between them. This CDR3 has 15 residues. This CDR3 is CASSSTGTQQGGYTF. The DNA of the CDR3 is TGTGCCAGCAGTTCAACCGGGACCCAGCAGGGTGGCTACACCTTC.

The V call is TRBV6-1, the J call TRBJ1-4, with D possibly TRBD1 on 6 matching bases. This CDR3 is built from 14 residues. Trimming shortened V by 3 bases and J by 7 bases, and 12 bases separated the two germline ends. The germline gives CDR1 MNHNS, CDR2 SASEGT. CDR3 residues: CASSDRGWVEKLFF. The CDR3 DNA follows: TGTGCCAGCAGTGACAGGGGATGGGTTGAAAAACTGTTTTTT.

This clone appeared once. The CDR3 DNA is TGTGCCAGCAGCTTAGAAGCGACATACGAGCAGTACTTC. Translation: CASSLEATYEQYF. V and J are TRBV11-2 and TRBJ2-7, with D unresolved. V lost 0 bases and J lost 4, with 7 bases in between. This CDR3 region has 13 residues. Germline values: CDR1 SGHAT, CDR2 FQNNGV.

DNA of the CDR3: TGTGCCACCAGTGATGGGACAGGGGCTAACTACAATGAGCAGTTCTTC. Residues: CATSDGTGANYNEQFF. The V call is TRBV24-1, the J call TRBJ2-1, with 10 bases lining up with TRBD1. This CDR3 spans 16 amino acids. Germline lookup yields CDR1 KGHDR and CDR2 SFDVKD. The V gene end was trimmed by 3 bases and the J gene end by 3 bases; junction bases not matched to a gene: 4.

The chain uses TRBV2 and TRBJ1-1; 7 bases align to TRBD1. CDR3 length: 12 residues. V gave up 8 bases and J gave up 7 bases; unmatched junction bases: 7. Germline CDR1 SNHLY, CDR2 FYNNEI. The CDR3 region has the DNA TGTGCCAGCGGAAAGACAGGGAGTGAAGCTTTCTTT. Encoded protein: CASGKTGSEAFF.

The V and J genes are TRBV25-1 and TRBJ1-4; D gene unclear. V lost 1 base and J lost 10, with 19 bases in between. The length of the CDR3 is 16 residues. In germline, CDR1 is MGHDK, CDR2 SYGVNS. CDR3 sequence: CASSESQEGRSGKLFF. In DNA form, the CDR3 reads TGTGCCAGCAGTGAATCCCAAGAGGGTCGCAGTGGAAAACTGTTTTTT.

The sample holds one count of this clone. The rearrangement links TRBV6-5 to TRBJ2-7; D not certain. The CDR3 loop spans 13 amino acids. The V end lost 11 bases, the J end lost 6 bases, and 20 bases lay between the germline ends. Germline V gives CDR1 MNHEY, CDR2 SVGAGI. The CDR3 loop is CAGLDDISSEQYF. CDR3 sequence (DNA): TGTGCCGGCTTGGACGACATCTCGAGCGAGCAGTACTTC.

This rearrangement joins TRBV3-1 (or the pseudogene TRBV3-2) to TRBJ1-1, with D possibly matching TRBD1 (6 bases). V was cut by 0 bases and J by 5 bases, with 16 bases left in between. The CDR3 spans 16 residues. The germline gives CDR1 LGHDT, CDR2 YNNKEL (reference sequence). The CDR3 protein is CASSQDRGVGGTEAFF. The DNA for the CDR3 is TGTGCCAGCAGCCAAGACAGGGGAGTAGGTGGGACTGAAGCTTTCTTT.

CDR3 sequence reads: CASSLVGQGNNEQFF. As DNA, the CDR3 is TGTGCCAGCAGCTTAGTAGGGCAGGGGAACAATGAGCAGTTCTTC. The chain carries TRBV7-2 and TRBJ2-1; D perhaps matches TRBD1 (6 bases). The CDR3 totals 15 residues. Trimming left V 1 base short and J 5 bases short, with 12 bases between. CDR1 and CDR2 from the germline V gene are SGHTA and FQGNSA.

This chain uses TRBV6-5 with TRBJ1-3; no reliable D call. CDR1 is MNHEY, CDR2 SVGAGI, per germline. V was clipped by 7 bases and J by 0 bases, with 13 bases between them. The CDR3 totals 15 residues. This chain's CDR3 is CASKVDRSSGNTIYF. DNA for the CDR3: TGTGCCAGCAAAGTAGACCGCTCCTCTGGAAACACCATATATTTT.

The genes are TRBV27 and TRBJ1-2, with 7 nucleotides matching TRBD1. Germline V gene data show CDR1 as MNHEY and CDR2 as SMNVEV (reference sequence). Germline trimming cut 3 bases from V and 4 bases from J; bases unmatched to any gene: 5. This CDR3 has 14 amino acids. The CDR3 here is CASSLRQGGYGYTF. The CDR3 nucleotides read TGTGCCAGCAGTTTGAGGCAGGGGGGCTATGGCTACACCTTC.

The gene calls are TRBV14 and TRBJ2-2; D unresolved. Per germline, CDR1 SGHDN and CDR2 FVKESK. Trimming shortened V by 5 bases and J by 0 bases, and 16 bases separated the two germline ends. This CDR3 region has 17 residues. CDR3 sequence reads: CASSSAKIASNTGELFF. CDR3 coding DNA: TGTGCCAGCAGCTCAGCTAAAATCGCCTCGAACACCGGGGAGCTGTTTTTT.

J is TRBJ1-1 and V is TRBV7-3, with D unresolved. The V gene's germline CDR1 is SGHTA and CDR2 FQGTGA. This CDR3 contains 13 residues. V lost 5 bases and J 2 bases, leaving 9 bases between the germline ends. The CDR3 nucleotides are TGTGCCAGCAGCCTTGAGGTTAACACTGAAGCTTTCTTT. Its translation is CASSLEVNTEAFF.

This rearrangement joins TRBV27 to TRBJ2-5; D perhaps matches TRBD1 (7 bases). The V gene lost 5 bases and the J gene lost 7 bases, with 11 bases spanning the gap. Germline assignment: CDR1 MNHEY and CDR2 SMNVEV (reference sequence). The CDR3 loop spans 12 amino acids. This CDR3 reads CASSPQGGTQYF. The CDR3 coding sequence is TGTGCCAGCAGTCCCCAGGGGGGGACCCAGTACTTC.

This clone was seen just once. V and J are TRBV6-5 and TRBJ2-3; 9 bases agree with TRBD2. Germline CDR1 MNHEY, CDR2 SVGAGI. With 10 bases clipped from V and 2 bases from J, the junction kept 10 bases outside the gene matches. The CDR3 has 15 residues. DNA of the CDR3: TGTGCCACAGGGGATCTAGCGGGGATCACAGATACGCAGTATTTT. The encoded protein is CATGDLAGITDTQYF.